The 7 T cell receptor beta chains presented below share a single source sample, sequenced in a study of cytomegalovirus exposure and HLA in healthy donors. Produced via immunoSEQ multiplex PCR; TCRdb's table is partial and in-frame only. The repertoire includes about 360,000 clones, roughly 88% of them detected once, and about 0.8% sits in the top ten. Sequenced input: PBMCs. These receptors were obtained from a woman aged 18-29 years in good health and CMV-seronegative.

This clone was found once. This chain uses TRBV7-9 with TRBJ1-1, with D maybe TRBD1 (5 bases). Trimming left V 4 bases short and J 8 bases short, with 14 bases between. This CDR3 region has 13 residues. Looked up from germline, CDR1 is SEHNR and CDR2 is FQNEAQ (reference sequence). The CDR3 nucleotides read TGTGCCAGCAGCTCCGGGGGAAGGGAAGAAGCTTTCTTT. Translating it yields CASSSGGREEAFF.

This clone showed up just a few times. The rearrangement links TRBV18 to TRBJ1-5; TRBD1 matches 7 bases. The V and J ends lost 3 bases and 4 bases, in that order; junction bases with no gene match: 3. Germline V gene sequence: CDR1 KGHSH, CDR2 LQKENI. The CDR3 loop spans 14 amino acids. CDR3 loop: CASSPGTENQPQHF. The CDR3 nucleotides are TGTGCCAGCTCACCTGGGACAGAGAATCAGCCCCAGCATTTT. Looking up the rest from reference TRBV18 and TRBJ1-5 gives the full variable domain: NAGVMQNPRHLVRRRGQEARLRCSPMKGHSHVYWYRQLPEEGLKFMVYLQKENIIDESGMPKERFSAEFPKEGPSILRIQQVVRGDSAAYFCASSPGTENQPQHFGDGTRLSIL.

The chain combines TRBV6-4 with TRBJ1-5; no firm D call. Looked up from germline, CDR1 is MRHNA and CDR2 is SNTAGT. This CDR3 spans 13 amino acids. V was shortened by 2 bases and J by 6 bases, with 8 bases between the two germline ends. CDR3 loop: CASSDPRCQPQHF. The CDR3 nucleotides are TGTGCCAGCAGTGACCCTCGGTGTCAGCCCCAGCATTTT.

About this clone: This sample includes further DNA sequences coding for the same CDR3. V gene TRBV6-5 combines with J gene TRBJ1-5; D unresolved. CDR3 length: 13 residues. Per germline, CDR1 MNHEY and CDR2 SVGAGI. The chain's CDR3 is CASRGQINQPQHF. CDR3 in DNA: TGTGCGAGCCGAGGCCAGATCAATCAGCCCCAGCATTTT.

V usage is TRBV4-2 and J usage is TRBJ2-3; 12 nucleotides match TRBD2. Germline V CDR1 and CDR2: LGHNA, YNFKEQ. J was trimmed by 8 bases and V by 2 bases; bases with no gene match: 11. The CDR3 is 17 residues long. CDR3 in amino acids: CASSQYTSGGRDGTQYF. CDR3 nucleotide sequence: TGTGCCAGCAGCCAATATACTAGCGGGGGGCGGGACGGTACGCAGTATTTT.

The rearrangement joins TRBV28 to TRBJ2-7; TRBD1 agrees at 11 bases. With V trimmed by 5 bases and J by 3 bases, 9 bases remained unmatched. Germline assignment: CDR1 MDHEN and CDR2 SYDVKM. The CDR3 covers 16 residues. CDR3 residues: CASSPTGQGAFYEQYF. CDR3 DNA: TGTGCCAGCAGTCCTACCGGACAGGGGGCCTTCTACGAGCAGTACTTC.

The J gene is TRBJ2-7, the V gene TRBV5-1; the D is unclear. CDR1 and CDR2 (germline): SGHRS, YFSETQ. Trimming pared 5 bases from V and 6 bases from J, leaving 15 bases between. CDR3 size: 13 residues. The CDR3 DNA is TGCGCCAGCAGGGCGGATAGCTGGCCCGAGCAGTACTTC. Amino acid sequence: CASRADSWPEQYF.